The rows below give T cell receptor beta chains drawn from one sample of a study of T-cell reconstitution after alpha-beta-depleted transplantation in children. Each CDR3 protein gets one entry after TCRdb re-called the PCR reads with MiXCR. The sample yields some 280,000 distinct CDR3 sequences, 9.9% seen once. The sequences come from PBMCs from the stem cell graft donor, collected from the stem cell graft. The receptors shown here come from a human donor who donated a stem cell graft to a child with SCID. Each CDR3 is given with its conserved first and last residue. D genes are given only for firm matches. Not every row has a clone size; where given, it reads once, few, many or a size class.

DNA: TGTGCCAGCAGTTACGGGGCTCTGCACTGGGGTAACACCGGGGAGCTGTTTTTT
CDR3: CASSYGALHWGNTGELFF
D: NA
size: few
V: TRBV6-5
J: TRBJ2-2

DNA: TGCAGCGTTGACCAGGGAGGAAGCTATGGCTACACCTTC
CDR3: CSVDQGGSYGYTF
D: NA
size: few
V: TRBV29-1
J: TRBJ1-2

DNA: TGTGCCAGCAGTCCACGACAAGAAGCTTTCTTT
CDR3: CASSPRQEAFF
D: NA
size: NA
V: TRBV12-3/TRBV12-4
J: TRBJ1-1

DNA: TGTGCCAGCAGCCCCCGGGGAACCTTC
CDR3: CASSPRGTF
D: NA
size: NA
V: TRBV21-1
J: TRBJ1-2

DNA: TGTGCCAGCACCTGGACTAGCCGCTACAATGAGCAGTTCTTC
CDR3: CASTWTSRYNEQFF
D: TRBD2
size: few
V: TRBV7-2
J: TRBJ2-1

DNA: TGCAGTGCTAGAGATGGGCCTCCATTCCTCAATCAGCCCCAGCATTTT
CDR3: CSARDGPPFLNQPQHF
D: NA
size: few
V: TRBV20-1
J: TRBJ1-5

DNA: TGTGCCAGCAACGTAAGGGGCACTGAAGCTTTCTTT
CDR3: CASNVRGTEAFF
D: NA
size: many
V: TRBV12-3/TRBV12-4
J: TRBJ1-1

DNA: TGCAGTGCTAGAGAGAGTGAGTCCCAGGGTGGCGAGCAGTACTTC
CDR3: CSARESESQGGEQYF
D: NA
size: NA
V: TRBV20-1
J: TRBJ2-7

DNA: TGCGCCAGCAGCTCCGGACAGGGGCAATACAATGAGCAGTTCTTC
CDR3: CASSSGQGQYNEQFF
D: TRBD1
size: many
V: TRBV5-1
J: TRBJ2-1

DNA: TGTGCCAGCTCACCTAAACAGGGGGGGCCTTCTGAGCAGTACTTC
CDR3: CASSPKQGGPSEQYF
D: NA
size: few
V: TRBV18
J: TRBJ2-7

DNA: TGTGCCATCACCAGGGACCCACAGGGTGAGACCCAGTACTTC
CDR3: CAITRDPQGETQYF
D: NA
size: few
V: TRBV10-3
J: TRBJ2-5

DNA: TGTGCCAGCAGCTCCCACATTAGAGGCGAACTAGCGGGGGAAGCAGATACGCAGTATTTT
CDR3: CASSSHIRGELAGEADTQYF
D: TRBD2
size: many
V: TRBV11-2
J: TRBJ2-3

DNA: TGTGCCAGCAGTTCTACCCTGGGGGGTCCCACCGGGGAGCTGTTTTTT
CDR3: CASSSTLGGPTGELFF
D: NA
size: many
V: TRBV12-3/TRBV12-4
J: TRBJ2-2

DNA: TGTGCCACCAGCAGAGAGGGCCAAGAGACCCAGTACTTC
CDR3: CATSREGQETQYF
D: NA
size: few
V: TRBV15
J: TRBJ2-5

DNA: TGTGCCAGCAGCTTAGAAAGGTGGGGAGGACCCTACGAGCAGTACTTC
CDR3: CASSLERWGGPYEQYF
D: NA
size: few
V: TRBV7-2
J: TRBJ2-7

DNA: TGTGCCAGCAGAGAGCGGGGGATGAACACCGGGGAGCTGTTTTTT
CDR3: CASRERGMNTGELFF
D: TRBD2
size: many
V: TRBV2
J: TRBJ2-2

DNA: TGTGCCAGCAGTGAGGGACAGGGGGGTCTCCAAGAGACCCAGTACTTC
CDR3: CASSEGQGGLQETQYF
D: TRBD1
size: few
V: TRBV25-1
J: TRBJ2-5

DNA: TGTGCCAGCACCTTTTCAGGGGGCCACACTGAAGCTTTCTTT
CDR3: CASTFSGGHTEAFF
D: TRBD1
size: many
V: TRBV12-3/TRBV12-4
J: TRBJ1-1

DNA: TGTGCCACCAGCAGAGGGGGGGACAGGGCCTATGGCTACACCTTC
CDR3: CATSRGGDRAYGYTF
D: TRBD1
size: NA
V: TRBV15
J: TRBJ1-2

DNA: TGCGCCAGCAGCTTCGGACTAGCGGGGGGAACCTACAATGAGCAGTTCTTC
CDR3: CASSFGLAGGTYNEQFF
D: TRBD2
size: NA
V: TRBV5-1
J: TRBJ2-1

DNA: TGTGCCAGCACCGGCGTAGGGGCGAACACCGGGGAGCTGTTTTTT
CDR3: CASTGVGANTGELFF
D: NA
size: NA
V: TRBV7-9
J: TRBJ2-2

DNA: TGTGCCAGCAGCCAAGATCCCCCAGGGAGATACAATGAGCAGTTCTTC
CDR3: CASSQDPPGRYNEQFF
D: NA
size: many
V: TRBV4-2
J: TRBJ2-1

DNA: TGTGCCATCACCGGGACTAGCGGGGGGGCTAATGAGCAGTTCTTC
CDR3: CAITGTSGGANEQFF
D: TRBD2
size: few
V: TRBV10-3
J: TRBJ2-1

DNA: TGCAGCGCCGGCCAACTAGCGGGGGGGTCGGTTGAGCAGTTCTTC
CDR3: CSAGQLAGGSVEQFF
D: TRBD2
size: many
V: TRBV29-1
J: TRBJ2-1

DNA: TGCGCCAGCAGCTTGTCGTTACTAGCGGGGGGTTTTAATGAGCAGTTCTTC
CDR3: CASSLSLLAGGFNEQFF
D: TRBD2
size: NA
V: TRBV5-1
J: TRBJ2-1

DNA: TGTGCCATACAGGGACAGGGAAGGTCACCCCTCCACTTT
CDR3: CAIQGQGRSPLHF
D: TRBD1
size: many
V: TRBV7-9
J: TRBJ1-6

DNA: TGTGCCAGCAGCCCTAGCTCCTACGAGCAGTACTTC
CDR3: CASSPSSYEQYF
D: NA
size: many
V: TRBV12-3/TRBV12-4
J: TRBJ2-7

DNA: TGTGCCAGCAGAGGTCCCTACGAGCAGTACTTC
CDR3: CASRGPYEQYF
D: NA
size: many
V: TRBV28
J: TRBJ2-7

DNA: TGTGCCAGCAGTGAATCCTTGGCTGGGACCGGGGAGCTGTTTTTT
CDR3: CASSESLAGTGELFF
D: NA
size: few
V: TRBV25-1
J: TRBJ2-2

DNA: TGCAGTGCTAGAGTACTAGCGGGGGTGGCCTACAATGAGCAGTTCTTC
CDR3: CSARVLAGVAYNEQFF
D: TRBD2
size: few
V: TRBV20-1
J: TRBJ2-1

DNA: TGTGCCAGCAGCTTACGGGGCAGGGGCGACACTGAAGCTTTCTTT
CDR3: CASSLRGRGDTEAFF
D: NA
size: few
V: TRBV11-2
J: TRBJ1-1

DNA: TGTGCCAGCAGCTATACCCCTGACAGATTGAACACTGAAGCTTTCTTT
CDR3: CASSYTPDRLNTEAFF
D: NA
size: NA
V: TRBV12-3/TRBV12-4
J: TRBJ1-1

DNA: TGTGCCAGCAGTCCGACTAGTTTAGGCACAGATACGCAGTATTTT
CDR3: CASSPTSLGTDTQYF
D: NA
size: few
V: TRBV2
J: TRBJ2-3

DNA: TGCAGCGCCTGGACAGAAATGAACACTGAAGCTTTCTTT
CDR3: CSAWTEMNTEAFF
D: NA
size: NA
V: TRBV29-1
J: TRBJ1-1

DNA: TGTGCCAGCAGTGCAGAACCACTGTTCGGTGAAGCTTTCTTT
CDR3: CASSAEPLFGEAFF
D: NA
size: many
V: TRBV2
J: TRBJ1-1

DNA: TGTGCCACCCAGGGGACAGGGTTGGGCACAGATACGCAGTATTTT
CDR3: CATQGTGLGTDTQYF
D: TRBD1
size: few
V: TRBV24-1
J: TRBJ2-3

DNA: TGCAGTGCTCCTCTTGAGTTGGGGCACAATGAGCAGTTCTTC
CDR3: CSAPLELGHNEQFF
D: NA
size: many
V: TRBV20-1
J: TRBJ2-1